This T cell receptor (beta chain) was profiled in a study of T cell responses to AZD1222 COVID-19 vaccine. Findings and limits, study-wide: Once two AZD1222 doses were given, Spike-specific TCR breadth and depth went up.

The J segment lost 0 bases and the V segment lost 7 bases, leaving 11 bases of the junction unmatched. Germline assignment: CDR1 SGHAT and CDR2 FQNNGV. The CDR3 sequence is 16 residues long. TCRdb keeps only in-frame clones here, not all; method: immunoSEQ multiplex PCR. The sample shows under 110,000 clones, less than 95% of them seen only once. A word on this clone: Antigen specificity is unknown.

The TCR originated in an adult who received the AZD1222 COVID-19 vaccine. V gene TRBV11-2 combines with J gene TRBJ2-7, with 8 bases identical to TRBD1. Here the sequenced sample was peripheral blood, taken 28 days after the second AZD1222 dose. The DNA of the CDR3 is TGTGCCAGCACCTTCGGCCATGGGACAGGCTCCTACGAGCAGTACTTC. This translates into CASTFGHGTGSYEQYF.